One sample yielded the 24 T cell receptor beta chains listed below, sequenced in a study of cytomegalovirus exposure and HLA in healthy donors. Sequencing used immunoSEQ multiplex PCR; TCRdb keeps in-frame clones, though not all of them. The table has fewer than 120,000 clones, 88% seen once. Sequenced material: PBMCs. These receptors were obtained from a woman aged 25-40 years in good health and CMV-seropositive.

The V and J genes are TRBV2 and TRBJ2-1; D is uncertain. The CDR3 runs 12 residues. Deletions cut 2 bases from V and 10 bases from J, with 9 bases between. Germline V gives CDR1 SNHLY, CDR2 FYNNEI. The DNA for the CDR3 is TGTGCCAGCAGTGAATGGGCTACCGAGCAGTTCTTC. Residues: CASSEWATEQFF.

This clone was found once. The J gene is TRBJ2-1, the V gene TRBV30; a weak D match, TRBD1 (6 bases). Germline values: CDR1 GTSNPN, CDR2 SVGIG (reference sequence). Trimming shortened V by 4 bases and J by 6 bases, and 19 bases separated the two germline ends. The CDR3 is 15 residues long. Here the CDR3 reads CAWKPGQRRVNEQFF. The CDR3 DNA reads TGTGCCTGGAAACCCGGACAGAGAAGGGTCAATGAGCAGTTCTTC.

Details on this clone: The same CDR3 can be traced to other DNA sequences in this sample. The V gene is TRBV28, the J gene TRBJ1-4; 8 bases align to TRBD1. Germline assignment: CDR1 MDHEN and CDR2 SYDVKM. The V and J ends lost 4 bases and 8 bases, in that order; junction bases with no gene match: 6. The length of the CDR3 is 14 residues. The CDR3 DNA follows: TGTGCCAGCAGTTCGACAGGGGCGGGGGAAAAACTGTTTTTT. Translating it yields CASSSTGAGEKLFF.

The chain recombines TRBV6-5 with TRBJ2-7; 11 positions agree with TRBD1. Trimming at V came to 6 bases and at J to 4 bases, leaving 5 bases not matched to a gene. The CDR3 runs 14 residues. Germline V gene data show CDR1 as MNHEY and CDR2 as SVGAGI. The CDR3 region is CASRAGQGVYEQYF. CDR3 DNA: TGTGCCAGCAGGGCGGGACAGGGGGTATACGAGCAGTACTTC.

Worth noting for this clone: The junction does not match germline at one end; this may be a read error. J is TRBJ2-7 and V is TRBV7-9; D is perhaps TRBD1 (5 bases). CDR1 is SEHNR, CDR2 FQNEAQ, per germline (reference sequence). The CDR3 spans 13 residues. The CDR3 DNA reads as TGTGCCAGCAGCTTAGGGGGCTCCAACGAGCAGTACTTC. Translation gives CASSLGGSNEQYF.

This chain joins TRBV30 and TRBJ1-6; tentatively, D is TRBD1 (5 bases). This CDR3 has 16 amino acids. CDR1 and CDR2 from the germline V gene are GTSNPN and SVGIG (reference sequence). V was pared by 3 bases and J by 4 bases, with 16 bases between. Here the CDR3 DNA reads TGTGCCTGGAGAGTTCCCGACAGCCTTTATAATTCACCCCTCCACTTT. Its protein product is CAWRVPDSLYNSPLHF. Full variable domain (remainder filled in from reference TRBV30 and TRBJ1-6): SQTIHQWPATLVQPVGSPLSLECTVEGTSNPNLYWYRQAAGRGLQLLFYSVGIGQISSEVPQNLSASRPQDRQFILSSKKLLLSDSGFYLCAWRVPDSLYNSPLHFGNGTRLTVT.

For this clone: One junction end does not reproduce the germline sequence, and a read error may be involved. V gene TRBV6-5 combines with J gene TRBJ2-7, with TRBD2 matching over 14 bases. The length of the CDR3 is 13 residues. The germline V gene has CDR1 MNHEY and CDR2 SVGAGI. CDR3 amino acids: CASSKGLAGVMVF. For the CDR3, the DNA is TGTGCCAGCAGTAAGGGACTAGCGGGAGTAATGGTGTTC.

This clone has a single count. The V and J genes are TRBV5-1 and TRBJ2-7, with 7 bases aligning to TRBD1. There are 14 residues in the CDR3. The ends lost 4 bases at V and 5 bases at J; junction bases unmatched: 9. The V gene's germline CDR1 is SGHRS and CDR2 YFSETQ. CDR3 residues: CASSPIQGSNEQYF. The CDR3, as DNA: TGCGCCAGCAGCCCTATACAGGGGAGCAACGAGCAGTACTTC.

The J gene is TRBJ2-7, the V gene TRBV11-2, with D unclear. The CDR3 is 12 residues long. V lost 8 bases and J lost 0, with 8 bases in between. Germline lookup yields CDR1 SGHAT and CDR2 FQNNGV. CDR3 nucleotide sequence: TGTGCCAGCGGTGAGAGCTCCTACGAGCAGTACTTC. Its translation is CASGESSYEQYF.

The J gene is TRBJ1-1, the V gene TRBV27; TRBD1 agrees at 9 bases. CDR1 and CDR2 (germline): MNHEY, SMNVEV (reference sequence). V trimming: 4 bases; J trimming: 5 bases; junction bases outside the gene matches: 8. The CDR3 is 15 residues long. CDR3 DNA sequence: TGTGCCAGCAGTTCCCGGACAGGGGTTGGGACTGAAGCTTTCTTT. Its protein is CASSSRTGVGTEAFF.

This chain uses TRBV28 with TRBJ1-2; a possible D gene is TRBD1 (5 bases). Trimming removed 11 bases from V and 8 bases from J, with 15 bases in between. The CDR3 extends over 11 amino acids. Germline values: CDR1 MDHEN, CDR2 SYDVKM. In DNA, the CDR3 is TGTGCCGGATGGGGGGAGGAAGGCTACACCTTC. It encodes CAGWGEEGYTF.

The CDR3 protein is CASSYRSKTGNSNQPQHF. CDR3 DNA: TGTGCCAGCAGTTACCGTTCAAAAACAGGGAATAGCAATCAGCCCCAGCATTTT. The chain uses TRBV27 and TRBJ1-5, with D tentatively TRBD1 (6 bases). The CDR3 has 18 residues. V was cut by 4 bases and J by 0 bases, with 19 bases left in between. CDR1 and CDR2 from the germline V gene are MNHEY and SMNVEV (reference sequence).

The chain uses TRBV28 and TRBJ1-3, with D tentatively TRBD1 (6 bases). The CDR3 consists of 15 residues. Germline V gene sequence: CDR1 MDHEN, CDR2 SYDVKM. The V gene lost 6 bases and the J gene lost 2 bases, with 14 bases spanning the gap. The DNA of the CDR3 is TGTGCCAGCAGGGGGGGGCGTAAGCCTGGAAACACCATATATTTT. Protein sequence: CASRGGRKPGNTIYF.

This clone occurred a few times. V is TRBV7-9 and J is TRBJ2-7; D not certain. Trimming pared 1 base from V and 3 bases from J, leaving 7 bases between. The germline gives CDR1 SEHNR, CDR2 FQNEAQ (reference sequence). The CDR3 runs to 13 residues. DNA of the CDR3: TGTGCCAGCAGCTTAGGGGCGAACTACGAGCAGTACTTC. It codes for CASSLGANYEQYF.

The J gene is TRBJ2-7, the V gene TRBV10-1; possibly TRBD1 for D (7 bases). Germline V gene lookup returns CDR1 WNHNN and CDR2 SYGVQD (reference sequence). Trimming stripped 0 bases from V and 3 bases from J, with 15 bases between. The CDR3 is made up of 16 amino acids. Here the CDR3 reads CASSESEEGAVYEQYF. CDR3 coding DNA: TGCGCCAGCAGTGAGTCGGAGGAGGGGGCGGTCTACGAGCAGTACTTC.

A note on this clone: Within the sample, other DNA sequences also encode this same CDR3. The chain links TRBV11-3 to TRBJ1-6, with D possibly TRBD1 on 6 matching bases. The V gene's germline CDR1 is SGHNT and CDR2 YENEEA. CDR3 size: 14 residues. Trimming left V 6 bases short and J 10 bases short, with 16 bases between. Here the CDR3 DNA reads TGTGCCAGCAGTTTAACAGGGTATGGCTCACCCCTCCACTTT. Its protein is CASSLTGYGSPLHF.

This chain links TRBV2 with TRBJ2-5; 9 bases match TRBD1. The J segment lost 7 bases and the V segment lost 7 bases, leaving 13 bases of the junction unmatched. Per germline, CDR1 SNHLY and CDR2 FYNNEI. The CDR3 is 15 amino acids. CDR3 DNA: TGTGCCAGCATACTTACAGGGGGCGGCCAGGGGACCCAGTACTTC. It is translated as CASILTGGGQGTQYF.

The rearrangement joins TRBV2 to TRBJ1-1; 8 nucleotides match TRBD1. V lost 0 bases to trimming and J lost 7 bases; unmatched junction nucleotides: 4. The CDR3 contains 14 residues. CDR1 and CDR2 (germline): SNHLY, FYNNEI. The CDR3 DNA follows: TGTGCCAGCAGTGAAGCAACAGGGGGTGTTGAAGCTTTCTTT. This translates into CASSEATGGVEAFF.

The chain recombines TRBV5-1 with TRBJ2-6, with D possibly TRBD1 on 6 matching bases. The germline CDR1 and CDR2 sequences are SGHRS and YFSETQ. The CDR3 is 15 amino acids. V was cut by 4 bases and J by 2 bases, with 10 bases left in between. The DNA for the CDR3 is TGCGCCAGCAGCCAAGGACAGACTGGGGCCAACGTCCTGACTTTC. It is translated as CASSQGQTGANVLTF.

The chain couples TRBV6-5 to TRBJ2-1; the D gene is possibly TRBD2 (6 bases). This CDR3 spans 15 amino acids. Germline CDR1 and CDR2: MNHEY and SVGAGI. Between the trimmed V and J ends, which lost 5 bases and 4 bases, there was a span of 15 bases. The CDR3 nucleotides read TGTGCCAGCAGTAGCCTTGGGGGAGGTTACAATGAGCAGTTCTTC. Translated, it gives CASSSLGGGYNEQFF.

The genes are TRBV7-3 and TRBJ2-3; maybe TRBD2 (6 bases). The CDR3 sequence is 14 residues long. V gave up 5 bases and J gave up 4 bases, with 13 bases separating them. CDR1 is SGHTA and CDR2 is FQGTGA in the germline V gene. The CDR3 is CASSPEWGADTQYF. The CDR3 bases are TGTGCCAGCAGCCCCGAGTGGGGGGCAGATACGCAGTATTTT.

The rearrangement links TRBV11-2 to TRBJ2-7; D uncertain. This CDR3 spans 13 amino acids. Between the trimmed V and J ends, which lost 3 bases and 2 bases, there was a span of 8 bases. Germline V gene data show CDR1 as SGHAT and CDR2 as FQNNGV. CDR3: CASSFGSPYEQYF. In DNA form, the CDR3 reads TGTGCCAGCAGCTTTGGTAGTCCCTACGAGCAGTACTTC.

V is TRBV6-6 and J is TRBJ2-3; TRBD1 is a possible D gene (6 bases). CDR1 and CDR2 (germline): MNHNY, SVGAGI (reference sequence). This CDR3 spans 15 amino acids. The V and J ends lost 0 bases and 5 bases respectively, with 12 bases between them. In nucleotides, the CDR3 is TGTGCCAGCAGTTACTCGTGGGGGCGTGGAGATACGCAGTATTTT. Protein sequence: CASSYSWGRGDTQYF.

This clone occurred once. This chain links TRBV11-2 with TRBJ2-7; D is uncertain. The CDR3 covers 12 residues. Germline V gene data show CDR1 as SGHAT and CDR2 as FQNNGV. Trimming took 0 bases from V and 4 from J, leaving 4 bases between them. CDR3 DNA sequence: TGTGCCAGCAGCTTAGATTCGTACGAGCAGTACTTC. Its protein is CASSLDSYEQYF.